These T cell receptor beta chains were read from a single sample in a study of cytotoxic CD8 clonotypes in ibrutinib-treated CLL. Measured with immunoSEQ multiplex PCR; TCRdb has only the in-frame clones, and not every one. The sample holds 150,000 to 200,000 clones; about 88% are singletons and the top ten take approximately 2.9%. Sequenced material: PBMCs, taken at disease progression, from a patient treated with ibrutinib. These receptors originate from a human donor with chronic lymphocytic leukemia. CDR3s include the opening cysteine and the closing phenylalanine or tryptophan. D genes are given only for firm matches. Size values are once, few and many counts, or a class for expanded clones, and some rows have none.

cdr3_length d_call j_call clone_size v_call cdr3_aa cdr3_nt
15 - TRBJ2-1 - TRBV10-3 CAISGGVGSYNEQFF TGTGCCATCAGTGGCGGAGTAGGGTCCTACAATGAGCAGTTCTTC
13 - TRBJ1-2 - TRBV7-9 CASSLIGGHGYTF TGTGCCAGCAGCTTAATTGGGGGGCATGGCTACACCTTC
16 - TRBJ1-1 - TRBV19 CASSIDYTVPYTEAFF TGTGCCAGTAGTATAGACTACACGGTCCCCTACACTGAAGCTTTCTTT
16 TRBD2 TRBJ2-1 - TRBV11-1 CASSLRLAGYYNEQFF TGTGCCAGCAGCCTCAGACTAGCGGGTTACTACAATGAGCAGTTCTTC
17 TRBD1 TRBJ1-1 few TRBV5-1 CASSLGGGSGTVAEAFF TGCGCCAGCAGCTTGGGAGGCGGGTCCGGGACAGTCGCTGAAGCTTTCTTT
14 - TRBJ2-1 - TRBV30 CAWSRAGGWNEQFF TGTGCCTGGAGTAGGGCAGGGGGGTGGAATGAGCAGTTCTTC
14 TRBD1 TRBJ2-7 - TRBV28 CASRTDRGTYEQYF TGTGCCAGCAGGACCGACAGGGGGACCTACGAGCAGTACTTC
13 - TRBJ1-5 - TRBV6-1 CASHLSGFQPQHF TGTGCCAGCCATCTTTCAGGTTTTCAGCCCCAGCATTTT
15 TRBD1 TRBJ2-5 - TRBV19 CASSIRQGSQETQYF TGTGCCAGTAGTATCAGACAGGGGAGCCAAGAGACCCAGTACTTC
15 - TRBJ1-3 - TRBV9 CASSVGGGSGNTIYF TGTGCCAGCAGCGTAGGCGGCGGGTCCGGAAACACCATATATTTT
15 - TRBJ2-7 - TRBV6-5 CASWGWRGGPTEQYF TGTGCCAGCTGGGGGTGGCGAGGGGGGCCCACCGAGCAGTACTTC
18 TRBD1 TRBJ1-1 - TRBV10-3 CAISEPPGTGGRIQEAFF TGTGCCATCAGTGAGCCCCCCGGGACAGGGGGCCGGATCCAGGAAGCTTTCTTT
14 - TRBJ1-2 - TRBV6-1 CAIDRSQGNYGYTF TGTGCCATAGACAGGTCCCAGGGGAACTATGGCTACACCTTC
18 TRBD1 TRBJ1-4 - TRBV7-6 CASSPGTGDSLGNEKLFF TGTGCCAGCAGCCCCGGGACAGGGGATAGTTTGGGGAATGAAAAACTGTTTTTT
11 - TRBJ1-1 - TRBV28 CASTRGTEAFF TGTGCCAGCACCAGGGGCACTGAAGCTTTCTTT
16 - TRBJ2-6 - TRBV7-3 CASSLFRSSGANVLTF TGTGCCAGCAGCTTATTCCGTAGCTCTGGGGCCAACGTCCTGACTTTC
15 TRBD2 TRBJ2-7 - TRBV19 CASSTRLAGNYEQYF TGTGCCAGTAGTACTAGACTAGCGGGGAATTACGAGCAGTACTTC
11 - TRBJ2-4 few TRBV20-1 CSASRYDIQYF TGCAGTGCTAGTAGATATGACATTCAGTACTTC